The following is a T cell receptor (beta chain) sequence with its context. The data derive from a study of CD8 T cells in Susac syndrome. Reverse transcription of roughly 0.5 to 1 ug RNA was carried out with random hexamers. It was immunoSEQ multiplex PCR that amplified TCR beta CDR3 across 54 Vbeta and 13 Jbeta. TCRdb re-analysed the immunoSEQ multiplex PCR reads in MiXCR, keeping a single row per CDR3 protein. Among roughly 180,000 distinct CDR3 sequences listed, approximately 94% were seen once. The CDR3 sequence is 13 residues long. Trimming left V 8 bases short and J 1 base short, with 10 bases between. The germline V gene encodes CDR1 MNHEY and CDR2 SVGAGI. TCR beta sequences were obtained from blood CD8+ and CD4+ T cells. The control group consisted of healthy donors matched for age and sex. FACS was used to enrich TEMRA cells, whereas the CD8+ and CD4+ T cells were obtained by negative isolation.

Sequenced material: CD4+ T cells from PBMCs. The chain joins TRBV6-5 to TRBJ2-3, with D unclear. The TCR sequence derives from a human donor in good health. The CDR3 bases are TGTGCCAGCTCACGGACCGGCACAGATACGCAGTATTTT. Translation gives CASSRTGTDTQYF.